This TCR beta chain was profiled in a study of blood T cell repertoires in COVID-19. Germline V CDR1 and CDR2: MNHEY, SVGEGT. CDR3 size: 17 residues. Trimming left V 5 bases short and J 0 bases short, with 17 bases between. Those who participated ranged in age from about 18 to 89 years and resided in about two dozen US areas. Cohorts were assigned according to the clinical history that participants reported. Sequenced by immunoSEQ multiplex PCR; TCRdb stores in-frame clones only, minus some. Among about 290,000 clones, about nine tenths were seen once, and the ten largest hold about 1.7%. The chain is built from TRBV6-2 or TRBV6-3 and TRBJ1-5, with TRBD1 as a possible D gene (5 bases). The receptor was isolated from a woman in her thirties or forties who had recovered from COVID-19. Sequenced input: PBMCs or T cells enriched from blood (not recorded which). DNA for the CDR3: TGTGCCAGCAGTGGGTGGGAGGGACTGATTAGCAATCAGCCCCAGCATTTT. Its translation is CASSGWEGLISNQPQHF.